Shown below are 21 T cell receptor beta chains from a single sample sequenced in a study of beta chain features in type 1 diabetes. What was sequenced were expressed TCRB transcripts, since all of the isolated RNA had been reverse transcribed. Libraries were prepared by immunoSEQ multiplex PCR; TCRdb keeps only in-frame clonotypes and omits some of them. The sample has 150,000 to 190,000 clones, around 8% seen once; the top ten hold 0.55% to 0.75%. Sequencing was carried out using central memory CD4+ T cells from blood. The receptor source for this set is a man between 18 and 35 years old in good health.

This CDR3 reads CASSFNRFGYGYTF. CDR3 DNA sequence: TGTGCCAGCAGTTTTAACAGGTTTGGCTATGGCTACACCTTC. The rearrangement links TRBV27 to TRBJ1-2, with D perhaps TRBD1 (5 bases). The CDR3 runs to 14 residues. In germline, CDR1 is MNHEY, CDR2 SMNVEV (reference sequence). With 3 bases removed from V and 4 bases from J, the gap between germline ends came to 12 bases.

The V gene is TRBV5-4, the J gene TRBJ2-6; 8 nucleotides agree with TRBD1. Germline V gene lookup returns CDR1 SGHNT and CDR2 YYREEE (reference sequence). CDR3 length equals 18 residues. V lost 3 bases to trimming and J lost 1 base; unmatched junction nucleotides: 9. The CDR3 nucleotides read TGTGCCAGCAGCTCTTCGGGGGACAGGTCTTCTGGGGCCAACGTCCTGACTTTC. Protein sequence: CASSSSGDRSSGANVLTF.

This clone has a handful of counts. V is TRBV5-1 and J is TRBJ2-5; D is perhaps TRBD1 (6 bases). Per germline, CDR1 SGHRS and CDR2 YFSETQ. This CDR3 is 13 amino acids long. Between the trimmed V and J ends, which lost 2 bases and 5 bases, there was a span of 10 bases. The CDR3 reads CASSLKGVETQYF. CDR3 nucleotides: TGCGCCAGCAGCTTAAAGGGGGTTGAGACCCAGTACTTC.

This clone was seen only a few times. CDR3 DNA: TGTGCCAGCAGTTTGGATAGCGGGAGGGGAGAGACCCAGTACTTC. Translating gives CASSLDSGRGETQYF. The chain employs TRBV6-6 and TRBJ2-5; 11 bases are a match to TRBD2. The CDR3 contains 15 residues. The V segment lost 4 bases and the J segment 4 bases; nucleotides outside the gene matches: 5. CDR1 MNHNY and CDR2 SVGAGI come from the germline V gene (reference sequence).

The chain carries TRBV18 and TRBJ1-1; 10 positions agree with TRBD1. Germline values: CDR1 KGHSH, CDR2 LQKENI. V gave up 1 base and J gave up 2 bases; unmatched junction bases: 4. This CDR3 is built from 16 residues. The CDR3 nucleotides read TGTGCCAGCTCACCACGACAGGGGGCTTTTAACACTGAAGCTTTCTTT. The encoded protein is CASSPRQGAFNTEAFF.

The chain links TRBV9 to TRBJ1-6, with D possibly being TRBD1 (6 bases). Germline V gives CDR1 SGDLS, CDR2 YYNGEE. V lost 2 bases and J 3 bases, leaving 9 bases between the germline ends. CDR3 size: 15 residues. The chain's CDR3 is CASSVGQYYNSPLHF. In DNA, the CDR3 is TGTGCCAGCAGCGTCGGACAGTACTATAATTCACCCCTCCACTTT.

The CDR3 loop reads CASSLTSENTIYF. DNA of the CDR3: TGTGCCAGCAGCTTAACGAGCGAAAACACCATATATTTT. The chain uses TRBV7-2 and TRBJ1-3; unclear D gene. Germline-derived CDR1 and CDR2 are SGHTA and FQGNSA. The length of the CDR3 is 13 residues. V dropped 2 bases and J dropped 6 bases, with 8 bases sitting between them.

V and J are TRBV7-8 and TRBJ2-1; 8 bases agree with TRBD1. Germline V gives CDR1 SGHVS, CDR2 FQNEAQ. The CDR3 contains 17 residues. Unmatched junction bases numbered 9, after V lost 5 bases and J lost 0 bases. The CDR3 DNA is TGTGCCAGCAGCCCAAGACAGGGGCAGAGCTCCTACAATGAGCAGTTCTTC. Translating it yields CASSPRQGQSSYNEQFF.

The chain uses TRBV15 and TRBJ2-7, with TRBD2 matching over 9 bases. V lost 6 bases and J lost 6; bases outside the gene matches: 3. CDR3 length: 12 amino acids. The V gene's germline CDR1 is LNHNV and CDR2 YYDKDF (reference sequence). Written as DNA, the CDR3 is TGTGCCACCAGAGGGACTAGCTTCGAGCAGTACTTC. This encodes CATRGTSFEQYF.

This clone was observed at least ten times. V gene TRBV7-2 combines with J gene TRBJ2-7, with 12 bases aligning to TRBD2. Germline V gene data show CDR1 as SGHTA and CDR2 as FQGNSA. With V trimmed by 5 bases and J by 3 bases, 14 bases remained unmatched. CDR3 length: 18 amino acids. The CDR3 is CASSAGASGGAARYEQYF. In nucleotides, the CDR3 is TGTGCCAGCAGCGCAGGGGCTAGCGGGGGGGCGGCCCGCTACGAGCAGTACTTC.

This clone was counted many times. CDR3 sequence reads: CAWRRRDRLGEQYF. The CDR3, as DNA: TGTGCCTGGAGGCGCCGGGACAGGTTGGGCGAGCAGTACTTC. The chain is built from TRBV30 and TRBJ2-7, with TRBD1 matching over 8 bases. The germline CDR1 and CDR2 sequences are GTSNPN and SVGIG (reference sequence). The CDR3 runs 14 residues. The trim removed 3 bases at V and 6 bases at J, leaving 10 bases unmatched.

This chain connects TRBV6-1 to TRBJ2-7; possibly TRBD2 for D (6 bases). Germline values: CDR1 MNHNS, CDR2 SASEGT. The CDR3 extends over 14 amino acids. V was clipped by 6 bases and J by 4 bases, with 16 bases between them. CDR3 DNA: TGTGCCAGCAGCTTAAATCAGGGAGGTTACGAGCAGTACTTC. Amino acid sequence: CASSLNQGGYEQYF.

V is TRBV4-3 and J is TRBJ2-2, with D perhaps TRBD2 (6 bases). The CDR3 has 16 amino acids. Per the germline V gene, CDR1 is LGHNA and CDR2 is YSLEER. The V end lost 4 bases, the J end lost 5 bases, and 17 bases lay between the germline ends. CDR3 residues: CASSPGGIRRTGELFF. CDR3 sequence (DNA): TGCGCCAGCAGCCCTGGGGGGATCCGGCGAACCGGGGAGCTGTTTTTT.

The CDR3 nucleotides are TGTGCCAGCTCACCCCCGGGAAACTACGAGCAGTACTTC. Translation gives CASSPPGNYEQYF. The chain links TRBV18 to TRBJ2-7; D possibly corresponds to TRBD2 (5 bases). CDR3 length: 13 amino acids. The germline CDR1 and CDR2 sequences are KGHSH and LQKENI. V gave up 3 bases and J gave up 3 bases, with 9 bases separating them.

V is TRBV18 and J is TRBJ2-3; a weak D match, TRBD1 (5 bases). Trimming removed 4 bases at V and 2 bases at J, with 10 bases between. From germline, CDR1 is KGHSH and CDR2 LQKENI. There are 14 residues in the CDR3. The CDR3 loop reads CASSRATDTDTQYF. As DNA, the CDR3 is TGTGCCAGCTCACGCGCGACAGACACAGATACGCAGTATTTT.

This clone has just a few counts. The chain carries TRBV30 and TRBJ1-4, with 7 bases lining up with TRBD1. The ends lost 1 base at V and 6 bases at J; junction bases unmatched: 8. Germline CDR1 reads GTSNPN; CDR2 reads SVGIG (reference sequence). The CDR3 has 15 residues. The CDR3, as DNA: TGTGCCTGGAGTGCCACGGACAGGTTCCATGAAAAACTGTTTTTT. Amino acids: CAWSATDRFHEKLFF. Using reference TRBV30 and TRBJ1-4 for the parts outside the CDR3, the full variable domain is SQTIHQWPATLVQPVGSPLSLECTVEGTSNPNLYWYRQAAGRGLQLLFYSVGIGQISSEVPQNLSASRPQDRQFILSSKKLLLSDSGFYLCAWSATDRFHEKLFFGSGTQLSVL.

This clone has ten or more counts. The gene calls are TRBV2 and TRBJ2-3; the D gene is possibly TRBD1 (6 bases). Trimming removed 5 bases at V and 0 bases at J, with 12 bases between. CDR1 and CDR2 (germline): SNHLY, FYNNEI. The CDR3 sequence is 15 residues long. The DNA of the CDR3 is TGTGCCAGCAGTCGGGACACCGGCAGCACAGATACGCAGTATTTT. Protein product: CASSRDTGSTDTQYF. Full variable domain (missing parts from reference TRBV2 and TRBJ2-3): EPEVTQTPSHQVTQMGQEVILRCVPISNHLYFYWYRQILGQKVEFLVSFYNNEISEKSEIFDDQFSVERPDGSNFTLKIRSTKLEDSAMYFCASSRDTGSTDTQYFGPGTRLTVL.

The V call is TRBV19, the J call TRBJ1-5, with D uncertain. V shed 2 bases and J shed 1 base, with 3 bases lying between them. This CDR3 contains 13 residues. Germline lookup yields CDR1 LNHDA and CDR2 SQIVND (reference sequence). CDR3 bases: TGTGCCAGTAGTATACAAAGCAATCAGCCCCAGCATTTT. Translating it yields CASSIQSNQPQHF.

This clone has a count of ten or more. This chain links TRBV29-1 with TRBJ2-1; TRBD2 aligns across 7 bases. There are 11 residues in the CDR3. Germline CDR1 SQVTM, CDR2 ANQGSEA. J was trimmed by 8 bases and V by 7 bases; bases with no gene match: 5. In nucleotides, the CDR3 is TGCAGCGGGGGCGGGAGTTATGAGCAGTTCTTC. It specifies CSGGGSYEQFF.

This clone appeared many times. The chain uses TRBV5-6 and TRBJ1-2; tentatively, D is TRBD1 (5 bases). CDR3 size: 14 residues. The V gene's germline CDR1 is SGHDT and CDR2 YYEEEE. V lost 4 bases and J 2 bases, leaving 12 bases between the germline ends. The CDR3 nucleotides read TGTGCCAGCAGCCCGAACGGGGGGAACTATGGCTACACCTTC. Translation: CASSPNGGNYGYTF.

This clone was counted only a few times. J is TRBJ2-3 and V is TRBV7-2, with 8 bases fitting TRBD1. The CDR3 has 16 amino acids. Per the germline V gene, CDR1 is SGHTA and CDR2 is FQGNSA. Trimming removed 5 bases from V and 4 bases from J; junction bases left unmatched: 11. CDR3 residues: CASSPGTGSLADTQYF. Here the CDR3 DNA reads TGTGCCAGCAGCCCCGGGACAGGTAGTCTGGCAGATACGCAGTATTTT. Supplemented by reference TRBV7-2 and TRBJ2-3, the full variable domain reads GAGVSQSPSNKVTEKGKDVELRCDPISGHTALYWYRQSLGQGLEFLIYFQGNSAPDKSGLPSDRFSAERTGGSVSTLTIQRTQQEDSAVYLCASSPGTGSLADTQYFGPGTRLTVL.